These T cell receptor beta chains were read from a single sample in a study of OX40 agonist ivuxolimab in advanced cancers. The table came from immunoSEQ multiplex PCR; TCRdb's copy has only in-frame clones and leaves some out. The sample shows tens of thousands of clones, about nine tenths of them seen only once. The sequenced sample was CD4+ or CD8+ T cells sorted from blood, obtained in a trial of the OX40 agonist ivuxolimab. These receptors came from an adult with an advanced solid tumor such as melanoma, head and neck, liver or kidney cancer. Both conserved end residues are part of each CDR3. D genes are given only for firm matches. Clone size appears in some rows only: once, few, many, or a class for an expanded clone.

V	D	J	size	length	CDR3	DNA
TRBV6-1	NA	TRBJ2-4	NA	15	CASSDRWGGPDIQYF	TGTGCCAGCAGCGACAGGTGGGGGGGCCCGGACATTCAGTACTTC
TRBV5-6	NA	TRBJ2-7	NA	14	CASIPWTDGNEQYF	TGTGCCAGCATCCCATGGACAGACGGAAACGAGCAGTACTTC
TRBV15	NA	TRBJ1-6	NA	15	CATSLRAGALWALHF	TGTGCCACCAGCCTTAGAGCAGGGGCCCTTTGGGCCCTCCACTTT
TRBV5-6	TRBD1	TRBJ2-7	NA	13	CASSLGQGDEQYF	TGTGCCAGCAGCTTGGGACAGGGTGACGAGCAGTACTTC
TRBV19	NA	TRBJ2-7	NA	13	CATSTGIVNEQYF	TGTGCCACCTCCACAGGGATCGTAAACGAGCAGTACTTC
TRBV28	NA	TRBJ1-2	NA	13	CASSRPANYGYTF	TGTGCCAGCAGTCGGCCAGCTAACTATGGCTACACCTTC
TRBV4-1	TRBD2	TRBJ2-7	NA	15	CASSRLAGGSYEQYF	TGCGCCAGCAGCCGACTAGCGGGGGGCTCCTACGAGCAGTACTTC
TRBV5-1	TRBD2	TRBJ2-1	NA	15	CASSLVSGGANEQFF	TGCGCCAGCAGCTTGGTGAGCGGGGGGGCCAATGAGCAGTTCTTC
TRBV10-2	NA	TRBJ2-3	NA	13	CASSEYGADTQYF	TGCGCCAGCAGTGAATACGGCGCAGATACGCAGTATTTT
TRBV15	NA	TRBJ2-2	NA	11	CATTESGELFF	TGTGCCACTACTGAGAGCGGGGAGCTGTTTTTT
TRBV11-2	NA	TRBJ2-1	NA	12	CASSLSRSEQFF	TGTGCCAGCAGCTTGTCCAGATCTGAGCAGTTCTTC
TRBV6-5	NA	TRBJ1-1	NA	15	CASSYSKTGNTEAFF	TGTGCCAGCAGTTACTCGAAAACTGGGAACACTGAAGCTTTCTTT
TRBV7-2	TRBD2	TRBJ2-2	NA	17	CASSAGLAGKGTGELFF	TGTGCCAGCAGCGCCGGACTAGCGGGGAAGGGAACCGGGGAGCTGTTTTTT
TRBV7-6	NA	TRBJ2-5	NA	17	CASSLVGQGGYQETQYF	TGTGCCAGCAGCTTAGTAGGGCAGGGGGGGTACCAAGAGACCCAGTACTTC
TRBV11-2	NA	TRBJ2-7	NA	13	CASSLGKRGEQYF	TGTGCCAGCAGCTTAGGGAAACGGGGCGAGCAGTACTTC
TRBV28	NA	TRBJ2-2	NA	18	CASSFAAMGFANTGELFF	TGTGCCAGCAGTTTTGCCGCTATGGGTTTTGCGAACACCGGGGAGCTGTTTTTT
TRBV7-9	TRBD2	TRBJ2-3	NA	18	CASSSLAGGPGVTDTQYF	TGTGCCAGCAGCTCCCTAGCGGGGGGGCCCGGGGTGACAGATACGCAGTATTTT
TRBV7-3	TRBD1	TRBJ2-7	NA	13	CASSSPPGQALYF	TGTGCCAGCAGCTCGCCCCCGGGACAGGCCTTATACTTC
TRBV27	NA	TRBJ1-5	NA	11	CASRPLGPQHF	TGTGCCAGCAGGCCCCTTGGGCCCCAGCATTTT
TRBV27	NA	TRBJ2-7	NA	14	CASSLFARGDEQYF	TGTGCCAGCAGTTTATTCGCCAGGGGAGACGAGCAGTACTTC
TRBV2	NA	TRBJ1-2	NA	12	CASRSAGYGYTF	TGTGCCAGCCGCTCGGCCGGCTATGGCTACACCTTC
TRBV11-2	NA	TRBJ2-7	NA	16	CASSTTEVVSSYEQYF	TGTGCCAGCAGCACAACAGAAGTCGTTTCTTCCTACGAGCAGTACTTC
TRBV29-1	NA	TRBJ1-3	once	10	CSGVSQVEYF	TGCAGCGGGGTCTCACAGGTTGAGTATTTT
TRBV10-3	TRBD1	TRBJ2-3	NA	14	CAISRQGNTDTQYF	TGTGCCATCAGTCGACAGGGGAACACAGATACGCAGTATTTT
TRBV11-3	NA	TRBJ2-3	NA	12	CASSLFSDTQYF	TGTGCCAGCAGCTTATTTTCAGATACGCAGTATTTT
TRBV11-3	TRBD2	TRBJ2-1	NA	19	CASSLELLGSGGTNNEQFF	TGTGCCAGCAGCTTAGAGCTATTGGGTAGCGGGGGGACAAACAATGAGCAGTTCTTC
TRBV5-4	TRBD1	TRBJ1-2	NA	14	CASSSRDRGYGYTF	TGTGCCAGCAGCTCCCGGGACAGGGGCTATGGCTACACCTTC
TRBV16	NA	TRBJ1-2	once	15	CASSQSVGPPDGYTF	TGTGCCAGCAGCCAATCGGTCGGCCCACCCGATGGCTACACCTTC
TRBV4-2	NA	TRBJ1-2	NA	17	CASSQDYGAGWNYGYTF	TGTGCCAGCAGCCAAGATTACGGGGCAGGGTGGAACTATGGCTACACCTTC
TRBV19	TRBD2	TRBJ2-7	NA	14	CASSIGLAGSEQYF	TGTGCCAGTAGTATCGGACTAGCGGGGTCAGAGCAGTACTTC
TRBV14	NA	TRBJ1-2	once	14	CASSQVLGPTGYTF	TGTGCCAGCAGCCAAGTGTTGGGGCCCACTGGCTACACCTTC
TRBV27	NA	TRBJ1-1	NA	12	CASKVGNTEAFF	TGTGCCAGCAAAGTCGGCAACACTGAAGCTTTCTTT
TRBV5-8	TRBD1	TRBJ1-1	NA	14	CASSPDRGNTEAFF	TGTGCCAGCAGCCCGGACAGGGGAAACACTGAAGCTTTCTTT
TRBV5-1	NA	TRBJ1-1	NA	13	CASSLAGGSEAFF	TGCGCCAGCAGCTTGGCGGGAGGGTCTGAAGCTTTCTTT
TRBV27	NA	TRBJ2-6	few	14	CASRGGSGANVLTF	TGTGCCAGCAGAGGGGGATCGGGGGCCAACGTCCTGACTTTC
TRBV7-9	TRBD1	TRBJ2-2	NA	16	CASSLTGQGITGELFF	TGTGCCAGCAGCTTAACGGGACAGGGGATCACCGGGGAGCTGTTTTTT
TRBV19	NA	TRBJ2-7	NA	15	CASSPMGTVQNEQYF	TGTGCCAGTAGTCCCATGGGGACGGTTCAAAACGAGCAGTACTTC
TRBV19	TRBD2	TRBJ2-2	NA	17	CASSDQYSGGITGELFF	TGTGCCAGTAGTGATCAATATAGCGGGGGGATTACCGGGGAGCTGTTTTTT
TRBV4-1	NA	TRBJ1-5	NA	16	CASSPSRADSNQPQHF	TGCGCCAGCAGCCCCTCCCGGGCCGATAGCAATCAGCCCCAGCATTTT
TRBV5-8	NA	TRBJ2-7	NA	12	CASSFRGSEQYF	TGTGCCAGCAGCTTTAGGGGTTCCGAGCAGTACTTC
TRBV9	TRBD2	TRBJ2-7	NA	13	CASSVASGGEQYF	TGTGCCAGCAGCGTAGCCAGCGGGGGCGAGCAGTACTTC
TRBV2	TRBD1	TRBJ2-7	few	13	CASRTGATNEQYF	TGTGCCAGCCGGACAGGCGCAACTAACGAGCAGTACTTC
TRBV27	NA	TRBJ2-1	NA	13	CASSGAFYNEQFF	TGTGCCAGCAGTGGGGCGTTCTACAATGAGCAGTTCTTC
TRBV4-2	TRBD2	TRBJ2-3	once	15	CASSQVLAGTDTQYF	TGTGCCAGCAGCCAAGTTTTAGCGGGGACAGATACGCAGTATTTT
TRBV5-5	NA	TRBJ2-7	NA	14	CASSYGTSVYEQYF	TGTGCCAGCAGTTACGGGACGTCAGTCTACGAGCAGTACTTC
TRBV7-8	NA	TRBJ1-1	NA	16	CASSETPLPFSTEAFF	TGTGCCAGCAGCGAGACGCCCCTCCCATTTTCCACTGAAGCTTTCTTT
TRBV28	NA	TRBJ2-1	NA	12	CASSLGDNEQFF	TGTGCCAGCAGTTTGGGAGACAATGAGCAGTTCTTC
TRBV6-5	NA	TRBJ1-5	NA	14	CASSSDTSNQPQHF	TGTGCCAGCAGTTCAGACACGAGCAATCAGCCCCAGCATTTT
TRBV13	NA	TRBJ2-5	NA	15	CASSLRLPVTETQYF	TGTGCCAGCAGCTTAAGACTCCCCGTGACTGAGACCCAGTACTTC
TRBV4-1	TRBD1	TRBJ1-1	NA	17	CASSHLMGQGSGTEAFF	TGCGCCAGCAGCCATCTAATGGGACAGGGAAGTGGGACTGAAGCTTTCTTT
TRBV14	NA	TRBJ1-6	NA	15	CASSQGGGFGIPLHF	TGTGCCAGCAGCCAAGGGGGGGGGTTTGGGATACCCCTCCACTTT
TRBV11-3	TRBD1	TRBJ2-7	NA	13	CASSLGQGHEQYF	TGTGCCAGCAGCTTAGGACAGGGCCACGAGCAGTACTTC
TRBV27	TRBD1	TRBJ2-7	few	15	CASSPTGQGPYEQYF	TGTGCCAGCAGTCCTACTGGACAGGGACCCTACGAGCAGTACTTC
TRBV25-1	NA	TRBJ1-1	NA	12	CASRLGSTEAFF	TGTGCCAGCAGGCTTGGGAGCACTGAAGCTTTCTTT